This T cell receptor (beta chain) was sequenced during a study of T cell responses to AZD1222 COVID-19 vaccine. General study results and limits: Repertoires were sampled only after the peak T cell response.

Germline loops: CDR1 MNHEY, CDR2 SVGEGT. The CDR3 is 13 amino acids long, termini counted. Concerning this clone: Its antigen is currently unknown. The DNA is omitted, as the CDR3 cannot be located on it reliably, and the CDR3 follows TCRdb's listing.

Clones were sequenced by immunoSEQ multiplex PCR, and TCRdb holds only the in-frame ones, with some missing. The sample includes roughly 70,000 clones, more than 65% of them seen just once. The clonotype was recovered from an adult in good health. V usage is TRBV6-2 or TRBV6-3 and J usage is TRBJ2-3; the table's D call, TRBD2, was not checked against the DNA. This material consisted of peripheral blood, taken on day 0 of MenACWY control vaccination. The CDR3 region is CASSSSGRGTQYF.